This passage covers 20 T cell receptor beta chains from one sample sequenced in a study of blood T cells in healthy people across ages. Then a second PCR, running about 6 to 12 cycles, was carried out with a sample-barcoded 5' primer and a J-beta primer mix. MiXCR, applied by TCRdb to the 5' RACE reads, yields one record per CDR3 protein. The sample includes some 1.4 million distinct CDR3 sequences, roughly 40% of them seen just once. Sequencing used blood. The receptors here all came from a woman aged 18-30 years in good health.

This chain links TRBV9 with TRBJ2-3; D could derive from TRBD1 or TRBD2 (6 bases each). The CDR3 consists of 16 residues. In germline, CDR1 is SGDLS, CDR2 YYNGEE. The V and J ends lost 0 bases and 0 bases respectively, with 11 bases between them. The CDR3 DNA follows: TGTGCCAGCAGCGTAGTTGGGGGGCATAGCACAGATACGCAGTATTTT. It is translated as CASSVVGGHSTDTQYF. Combining the CDR3 with reference TRBV9 and TRBJ2-3 gives the whole variable domain DSGVTQTPKHLITATGQRVTLRCSPRSGDLSVYWYQQSLDQGLQFLIQYYNGEERAKGNILERFSAQQFPDLHSELNLSSLELGDSALYFCASSVVGGHSTDTQYFGPGTRLTVL.

The chain employs TRBV25-1 and TRBJ1-5, with D uncertain. Deletions cut 2 bases from V and 7 bases from J, with 9 bases between. The CDR3 runs to 13 residues. The germline V gene encodes CDR1 MGHDK and CDR2 SYGVNS. CDR3 coding DNA: TGTGCCAGCAGTGAAAAAGGAAGCCAGCCCCAGCATTTT. It translates to CASSEKGSQPQHF.

The rearrangement joins TRBV25-1 to TRBJ1-2; tentatively, D is TRBD1 (5 bases). Trimming removed 1 base from V and 4 bases from J, with 10 bases in between. The CDR3 length is 14 residues. CDR1 is MGHDK and CDR2 is SYGVNS in the germline V gene. The DNA of the CDR3 is TGTGCCAGCAGTGAATCGCAGGGTGGCTATGGCTACACCTTC. Its translation: CASSESQGGYGYTF.

The chain employs TRBV12-3 or TRBV12-4 and TRBJ1-1; the match to TRBD1 covers 7 bases. The CDR3 is 13 residues long. Unmatched junction bases numbered 10, after V lost 7 bases and J lost 8 bases. CDR3 region: CASTPGNRGEAFF. CDR3 sequence (DNA): TGTGCCAGCACGCCGGGGAACAGGGGCGAAGCTTTCTTT.

The V and J genes are TRBV2 and TRBJ2-1; D is perhaps TRBD1 (6 bases). V dropped 6 bases and J dropped 0 bases, with 27 bases sitting between them. CDR1 is SNHLY and CDR2 is FYNNEI in the germline V gene. The CDR3 has 20 residues. The DNA for the CDR3 is TGTGCCAGCAGCTACCGACACCAAGCGAGGTGGGGGCCCTCCTACAATGAGCAGTTCTTC. It translates to CASSYRHQARWGPSYNEQFF.

This clonotype was found once. The V call is TRBV20-1, the J call TRBJ1-4; TRBD1 is a possible D gene (5 bases). From germline, CDR1 is DFQATT and CDR2 SNEGSKA (reference sequence). The V gene lost 4 bases and the J gene lost 1 base, with 10 bases spanning the gap. The CDR3 covers 14 residues. This CDR3 is CSANRRGTNEKLFF. The CDR3 nucleotides read TGCAGTGCTAATCGAAGGGGAACTAATGAAAAACTGTTTTTT.

The genes are TRBV30 and TRBJ1-5; D remains unclear. Trimming pared 0 bases from V and 2 bases from J, leaving 8 bases between. The CDR3 has 14 residues. Germline loops: CDR1 GTSNPN, CDR2 SVGIG (reference sequence). The CDR3 coding sequence is TGTGCCTGGAGTGTCAATACAGGCAATCAGCCCCAGCATTTT. Its protein is CAWSVNTGNQPQHF.

This clonotype is a singleton in its sample. The chain links TRBV20-1 to TRBJ1-5, with 7 bases aligning to TRBD1. The germline V gene encodes CDR1 DFQATT and CDR2 SNEGSKA (reference sequence). The V gene end was trimmed by 5 bases and the J gene end by 6 bases; junction bases not matched to a gene: 7. This CDR3 has 13 residues. The CDR3 sequence is CSAPGQSIQPQHF. The CDR3 DNA follows: TGCAGTGCTCCGGGACAGTCAATTCAGCCCCAGCATTTT.

The chain joins TRBV12-5 to TRBJ2-3; the D gene is possibly TRBD2 (6 bases). The germline gives CDR1 LGHNT, CDR2 FRNRAP. The CDR3 loop spans 15 amino acids. V was trimmed by 4 bases and J by 3 bases, leaving 14 bases between them. CDR3 bases: TGTGCTAGTGGTTACCACGGGAGCGGGACAGATACGCAGTATTTT. It translates to CASGYHGSGTDTQYF.

The V gene is TRBV7-8, the J gene TRBJ1-2; 9 positions match TRBD1. V trimming: 5 bases; J trimming: 5 bases; junction bases outside the gene matches: 9. CDR3 length: 15 amino acids. Germline CDR1 reads SGHVS; CDR2 reads FQNEAQ. The CDR3 nucleotides read TGTGCCAGCAGCCACGGGACAGGGTCCCTATATGGCTACACCTTC. It codes for CASSHGTGSLYGYTF.

The V call is TRBV28, the J call TRBJ2-1; TRBD2 matches at 9 bases. The V and J ends lost 3 bases and 7 bases, in that order; junction bases with no gene match: 7. There are 15 residues in the CDR3. Germline CDR1 MDHEN, CDR2 SYDVKM. Here the CDR3 DNA reads TGTGCCAGCAGTTTGGGCGGGGGGGCTCAGAATGAGCAGTTCTTC. It encodes CASSLGGGAQNEQFF.

This clonotype was seen a few times. The chain joins TRBV27 to TRBJ2-7; 7 bases are a match to TRBD1. This CDR3 is built from 13 residues. V was pared by 5 bases and J by 3 bases, with 4 bases of the junction left unmatched. CDR1 and CDR2 from the germline V gene are MNHEY and SMNVEV (reference sequence). The CDR3 loop is CASSVGTDYEQYF. Written as DNA, the CDR3 is TGTGCCAGCAGTGTTGGGACAGACTACGAGCAGTACTTC.

The rearrangement uses TRBV6-1 and TRBJ2-5; 11 bases match TRBD2. The CDR3 spans 15 residues. J was trimmed by 11 bases and V by 5 bases; bases with no gene match: 13. Germline CDR1 is MNHNS and CDR2 is SASEGT. In nucleotides, the CDR3 is TGTGCCAGCAGTCCGACTAGCGGGAAAGTCGATGAGCAGTACTTC. Its protein product is CASSPTSGKVDEQYF.

The rearrangement joins TRBV20-1 to TRBJ2-1; 12 bases line up with TRBD2. Trimming cost V 5 bases and J 6 bases; bases outside gene matches: 8. This CDR3 comprises 15 residues. The germline gives CDR1 DFQATT, CDR2 SNEGSKA (reference sequence). The CDR3 nucleotides are TGCAGTGCTCCAACAGGGACTAGCGGGCCCAATGAGCAGTTCTTC. Protein: CSAPTGTSGPNEQFF.

At least ten counts were recorded for this clonotype. The chain joins TRBV27 to TRBJ2-7; TRBD2 aligns across 13 bases. V lost 6 bases, J lost 3 bases, and 5 bases stayed unmatched. The CDR3 totals 15 residues. CDR1 and CDR2 (germline): MNHEY, SMNVEV (reference sequence). The CDR3 coding sequence is TGTGCCAGCAGCCCCCGGACTAGCGGGGGCTACGAGCAGTACTTC. It encodes CASSPRTSGGYEQYF.

This clonotype was counted between two and nine times. The chain uses TRBV27 and TRBJ1-2; no clear D. V dropped 8 bases and J dropped 4 bases, with 8 bases sitting between them. The CDR3 has 11 amino acids. Germline lookup yields CDR1 MNHEY and CDR2 SMNVEV (reference sequence). Here the CDR3 reads CASGRGYGYTF. DNA of the CDR3: TGTGCCAGCGGACGGGGCTATGGCTACACCTTC.

This clonotype was observed a few times. The chain links TRBV2 to TRBJ2-3, with 7 bases fitting TRBD2. J lost 6 bases, V lost 8 bases, and 11 bases had no gene match. Germline lookup yields CDR1 SNHLY and CDR2 FYNNEI. The CDR3 spans 14 residues. CDR3 DNA: TGTGCCAGCCAATGGACTAGAGAATCCGATACGCAGTATTTT. This encodes CASQWTRESDTQYF.

The chain employs TRBV2 and TRBJ1-2; D is ambiguous. Germline CDR1 is SNHLY and CDR2 is FYNNEI. CDR3 length: 15 residues. V dropped 4 bases and J dropped 8 bases, with 20 bases sitting between them. The CDR3 nucleotides read TGTGCCAGCAGTGTCTCTGATCCACGCTCAAGCGGCTACACCTTC. Its protein product is CASSVSDPRSSGYTF.

The V and J genes are TRBV11-2 and TRBJ1-3, with 8 bases aligning to TRBD1. The CDR3 runs 16 residues. CDR1 is SGHAT and CDR2 is FQNNGV in the germline V gene. The J segment lost 7 bases and the V segment lost 5 bases, leaving 13 bases of the junction unmatched. CDR3 in amino acids: CASSPSAQGAWNTIYF. CDR3 nucleotide sequence: TGTGCCAGCAGCCCGTCGGCCCAGGGGGCTTGGAACACCATATATTTT. The whole variable domain, filled in from reference TRBV11-2 and TRBJ1-3, reads EAGVAQSPRYKIIEKRQSVAFWCNPISGHATLYWYQQILGQGPKLLIQFQNNGVVDDSQLPKDRFSAERLKGVDSTLKIQPAKLEDSAVYLCASSPSAQGAWNTIYFGEGSWLTVV.

This chain connects TRBV9 to TRBJ2-5, with D possibly matching TRBD2 (6 bases). Trimming stripped 0 bases from V and 11 bases from J, with 17 bases between. Per germline, CDR1 SGDLS and CDR2 YYNGEE. The CDR3 sequence is 14 residues long. The CDR3 sequence: CASSVGQGSGEQYF. The DNA for the CDR3 is TGTGCCAGCAGCGTAGGGCAGGGTTCGGGAGAGCAGTACTTC.